The clone carrying this T cell receptor beta chain was seen only a few times. Its specificity is not known. This sample is drawn from a study of identical twins. Regarding the study as a whole: Not following the same donors, the study drew its conclusions from cross-sectional statistical analysis.

TCRdb reprocessed the 5' RACE reads via MiXCR and lists one record per CDR3 protein. There are fewer than 250,000 distinct CDR3 sequences in the sample; less than 20% occur only once, and 35% to 45% lies in the top ten. Germline CDR1 and CDR2: MNHEY and SVGAGI. The V end lost 5 bases, the J end lost 7 bases, and 5 bases lay between the germline ends. The CDR3 totals 11 residues. This sample was also put to use in a study of T cells expressing NK-cell markers.

This chain links TRBV6-5 with TRBJ2-2, with D uncertain. The sequenced material came from CD8+ T cells sorted from blood. The clonotype was recovered from a woman younger than 35 in good health. The CDR3 bases are TGTGCCAGCAGTACGATCGGGGAGCTGTTTTTT. It specifies CASSTIGELFF.